This TCR beta chain was documented in a study of breast tumors, draining lymph nodes, adjacent tissues (dated by TCRdb to the mid-2010s). The study in broad terms: The study compared TCR beta repertoires across tumor, adjacent nontumor tissue and axillary lymph nodes from breast cancer patients. The study was designed to assess the relationships and possible T-cell exchange between tumor, surrounding tissue and draining lymph node repertoires in human breast cancer. Here is what the overall study found, with its caveats: The conclusion that tumor T cells originate in lymph nodes was presented as consistent with a hypothesis rather than as directly demonstrated. Tumor and nontumor tissue repertoires were significantly more similar in luminal-like than in basal-like breast cancer. The data were judged consistent with most tumor T cells deriving from the lymph node and then expanding within tumor tissue. T-cell repertoire diversity in tumors was found to be lower than in lymph nodes but higher than in nontumor tissue, and preferential V and J gene usage was observed.

Lymph node samples were obtained from the axillary draining lymph nodes of breast cancer patients. This clonotype was seen ten or more times. The antigen it recognizes is unknown. No base-level quality is on record; no much larger clone is a single base apart. The CDR3 has 13 amino acids, counting the end cysteine and phenylalanine. Only the CDR3 DNA stays, 39 bases, in frame from base 1. V loses 2 bases, J loses 7 bases, and the germline ends lie 9 bases apart. For CDR1 and CDR2, the germline V gene lists SGHTA and FQGTGA. Sequencing took place on an Illumina HiSeq 2000. TCR beta chain libraries were generated by multiplex PCR amplification. The amplified TCR beta chain products were analyzed by high-throughput sequencing. In TCRdb, the public reads were trimmed at Q25 with fastp and aligned with MiXCR, with productive beta chains retained. Rows with one shared CDR3 protein collapse into an entry with the most common genes and DNA. The sample table contains some 170,000 distinct CDR3 sequences; only one count was recorded for approximately 33% of them. The ten biggest clones cover 3.8% of the sample.

This clonotype was sampled from a female donor with breast cancer. Some clones in this sample may be carry-over from other donors' samples. Sequencing was carried out using axillary lymph node tissue. The sequence is built from TRBV7-3 and TRBJ2-1; matching of 6 bases hints at TRBD1 as the D gene. For the CDR3, the sequence is CASSLGGGNEQFF. The DNA sequence is TGTGCCAGCAGCTTAGGGGGCGGTAATGAGCAGTTCTTC.